This record looks at one T cell receptor (beta chain) sequence and its context. Its target is not known. Other DNA sequences within the sample encode an identical CDR3. The CDR3 runs to 14 residues. The germline gives CDR1 MNHEY, CDR2 SVGAGI. Deletions cut 2 bases from V and 1 base from J, with 8 bases between. The record originates from a study of T cell responses to AZD1222 COVID-19 vaccine. Whole-study findings and limits: Repertoires in all cases were sampled only once the peak T cell response had passed. Spike-wide coverage was observed for vaccine-associated CD4 TCRs, with dominant responses at 160-218 and 743-854. Clonal diversity may have been underestimated in mostly white British donors.

The repertoire was sequenced with immunoSEQ multiplex PCR; TCRdb's copy has only in-frame clones and lacks some. In the table there are over 150,000 clones, about nine tenths of which are singletons. The V and J genes are TRBV6-5 and TRBJ1-1, with D maybe TRBD1 (6 bases). Sequencing was performed on peripheral blood, taken 28 days after the second AZD1222 dose. This receptor was obtained from an adult who received the AZD1222 COVID-19 vaccine. The CDR3 loop is CASSYGGKNTEAFF. In nucleotides, the CDR3 is TGTGCCAGCAGTTACGGGGGCAAGAACACTGAAGCTTTCTTT.